These 3 T cell receptor beta chains came from one sample sequenced in a study of blood T cell repertoires in COVID-19. Sequenced by immunoSEQ multiplex PCR; TCRdb stores in-frame clones only, minus some. The sample has tens of thousands of clones; 80% are singletons. Sequencing was performed on peripheral blood. The receptors derive from a woman between 65 and 79 years old with acute or convalescent COVID-19.

The V call is TRBV5-1, the J call TRBJ2-7; D not resolved. The CDR3 has 14 amino acids. CDR1 is SGHRS and CDR2 is YFSETQ in the germline V gene. V was trimmed by 2 bases and J by 4 bases, leaving 13 bases between them. CDR3 nucleotide sequence: TGCGCCAGCAGCTTTATCTCCCAGAATTACGAGCAGTACTTC. Translation gives CASSFISQNYEQYF.

The chain has TRBV5-4 and TRBJ1-2; a weak D match, TRBD1 (6 bases). The V gene lost 4 bases and the J gene lost 7 bases, with 14 bases spanning the gap. The CDR3 length is 13 residues. Germline V CDR1 and CDR2: SGHNT, YYREEE (reference sequence). This CDR3 reads CASSGQRGGGYTF. The CDR3 DNA follows: TGTGCCAGCAGCGGACAGCGAGGGGGTGGCTACACCTTC.

The V gene is TRBV12-5, the J gene TRBJ2-3; unclear D gene. Germline V gives CDR1 LGHNT, CDR2 FRNRAP. The CDR3 has 15 residues. Trimming left V 2 bases short and J 2 bases short, with 11 bases between. CDR3 loop: CASGLPIYYTDTQYF. The DNA of the CDR3 is TGTGCTAGTGGTTTGCCTATCTATTACACAGATACGCAGTATTTT.